The clone carrying this T cell receptor beta chain was seen only a few times. Antigen: not known. 5'RACE with constant-segment primers yielded barcoded, UMI-tagged TCR alpha and TCR beta cDNA libraries. TCRdb reprocessed the 5' RACE reads via MiXCR and lists one record per CDR3 protein. Of some 130,000 distinct CDR3 sequences in the sample, 5% to 6.5% were seen once. Germline lookup yields CDR1 KGHSH and CDR2 LQKENI. The V gene end was trimmed by 3 bases and the J gene end by 0 bases; junction bases not matched to a gene: 3. The CDR3 length is 16 residues. This sample was taken from a study of T-cell memory formation after mild COVID-19. Background on the study: There were largely donor-specific TCR clusters. General study findings and limits: SARS-CoV-2 specificity was not confirmed for second-wave clones peaking on day 37. Later expanders leaned CD4+, whereas clones that contracted between day 15 and 85 were balanced CD4/CD8.

The sequencing input was PBMCs or a T cell subset sorted from them (not recorded which). The rearrangement links TRBV18 to TRBJ2-3; 10 bases line up with TRBD2. This TCR was sampled from an adult woman who had mild COVID-19 (a few samples of this study predate the infection). Cell type and time point are not known. The CDR3 is CASSPKAGGSTDTQYF. Here the CDR3 DNA reads TGTGCCAGCTCACCGAAAGCGGGGGGGAGCACAGATACGCAGTATTTT. Based on the CDR3 plus reference TRBV18 and TRBJ2-3, the full variable domain is NAGVMQNPRHLVRRRGQEARLRCSPMKGHSHVYWYRQLPEEGLKFMVYLQKENIIDESGMPKERFSAEFPKEGPSILRIQQVVRGDSAAYFCASSPKAGGSTDTQYFGPGTRLTVL.